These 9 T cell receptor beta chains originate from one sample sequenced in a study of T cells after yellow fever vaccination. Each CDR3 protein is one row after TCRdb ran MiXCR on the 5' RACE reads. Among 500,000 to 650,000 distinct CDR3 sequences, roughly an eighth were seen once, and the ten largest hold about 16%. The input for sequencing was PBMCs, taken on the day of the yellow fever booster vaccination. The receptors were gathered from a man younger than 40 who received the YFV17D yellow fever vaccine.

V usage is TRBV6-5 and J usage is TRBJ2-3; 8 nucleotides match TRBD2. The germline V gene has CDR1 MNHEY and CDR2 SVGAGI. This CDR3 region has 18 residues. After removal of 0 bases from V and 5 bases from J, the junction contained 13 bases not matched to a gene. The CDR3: CASSYSSGSGSVVDTQYF. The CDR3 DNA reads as TGTGCCAGCAGTTACTCGAGCGGAAGCGGGAGTGTCGTAGATACGCAGTATTTT.

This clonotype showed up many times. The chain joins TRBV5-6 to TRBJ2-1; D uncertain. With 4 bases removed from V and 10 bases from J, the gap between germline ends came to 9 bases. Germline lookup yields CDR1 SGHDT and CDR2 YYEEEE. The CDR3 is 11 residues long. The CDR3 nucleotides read TGTGCCAGCAGCAGCGCGCTGGAGCAGTTCTTC. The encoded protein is CASSSALEQFF.

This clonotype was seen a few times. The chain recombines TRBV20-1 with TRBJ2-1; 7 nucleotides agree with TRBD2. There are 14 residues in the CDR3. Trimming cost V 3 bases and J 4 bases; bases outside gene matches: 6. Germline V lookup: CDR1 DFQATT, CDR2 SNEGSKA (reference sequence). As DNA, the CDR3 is TGCAGTGCTAGTGCGGGAGCCACGTACAATGAGCAGTTCTTC. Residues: CSASAGATYNEQFF.

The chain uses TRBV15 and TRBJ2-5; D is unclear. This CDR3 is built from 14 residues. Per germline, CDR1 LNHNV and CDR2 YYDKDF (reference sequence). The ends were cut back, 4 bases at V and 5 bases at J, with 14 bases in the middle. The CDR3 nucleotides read TGTGCCACCAGCATGGTCGATGCTGGGGAGACCCAGTACTTC. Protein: CATSMVDAGETQYF.

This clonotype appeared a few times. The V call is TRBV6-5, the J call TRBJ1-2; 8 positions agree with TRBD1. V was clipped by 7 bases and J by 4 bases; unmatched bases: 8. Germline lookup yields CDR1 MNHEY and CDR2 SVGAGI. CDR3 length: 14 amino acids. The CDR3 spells CASTTGGIRYGYTF. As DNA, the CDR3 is TGTGCCAGCACCACAGGGGGAATTCGCTATGGCTACACCTTC.

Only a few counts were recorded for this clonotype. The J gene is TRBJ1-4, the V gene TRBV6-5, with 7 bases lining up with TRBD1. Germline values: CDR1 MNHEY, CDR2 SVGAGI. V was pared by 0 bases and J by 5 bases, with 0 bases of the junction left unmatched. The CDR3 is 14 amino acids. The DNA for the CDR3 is TGTGCCAGCAGTTACTCGACAGGGAATGAAAAACTGTTTTTT. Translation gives CASSYSTGNEKLFF.

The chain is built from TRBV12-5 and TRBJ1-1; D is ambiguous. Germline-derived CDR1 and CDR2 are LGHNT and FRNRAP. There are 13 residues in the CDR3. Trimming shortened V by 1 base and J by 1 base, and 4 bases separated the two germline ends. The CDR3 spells CASGLASNTEAFF. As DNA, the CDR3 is TGTGCTAGTGGTTTGGCTTCGAACACTGAAGCTTTCTTT.

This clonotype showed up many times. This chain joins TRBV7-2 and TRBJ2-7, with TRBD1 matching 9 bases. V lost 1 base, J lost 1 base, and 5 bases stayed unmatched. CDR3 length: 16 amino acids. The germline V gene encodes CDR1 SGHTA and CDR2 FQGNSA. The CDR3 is CASSLDAGTGSYEQYF. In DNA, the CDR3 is TGTGCCAGCAGCTTAGACGCCGGGACAGGGTCCTACGAGCAGTACTTC.

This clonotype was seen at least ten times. The CDR3 DNA is TGTGCCAGCAGCTCGGGACTAGCAGAGACCCAGTACTTC. Protein product: CASSSGLAETQYF. The chain links TRBV7-2 to TRBJ2-5; 9 nucleotides align to TRBD2. CDR3 length: 13 residues. CDR1 and CDR2 (germline): SGHTA, FQGNSA. V shed 4 bases and J 4 bases; nucleotides not matched to a gene: 1.